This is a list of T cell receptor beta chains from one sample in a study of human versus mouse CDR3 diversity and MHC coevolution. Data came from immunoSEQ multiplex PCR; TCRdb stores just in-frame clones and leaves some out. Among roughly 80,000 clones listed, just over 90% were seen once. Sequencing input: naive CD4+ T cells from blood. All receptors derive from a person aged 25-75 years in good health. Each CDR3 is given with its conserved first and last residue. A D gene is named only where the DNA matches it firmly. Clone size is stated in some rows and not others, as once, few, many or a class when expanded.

cdr3_nt: TGTGCCAGCAGCGTATCTAGCGGGCGCTCCTACAATGAGCAGTTCTTC
cdr3_aa: CASSVSSGRSYNEQFF
clone_size: NA
d_call: TRBD2
j_call: TRBJ2-1
v_call: TRBV9

cdr3_nt: TGTGCCAGCTCACCACAAGCAACCGGGGAGGGAGGCTACACCTTC
cdr3_aa: CASSPQATGEGGYTF
clone_size: NA
d_call: NA
j_call: TRBJ1-2
v_call: TRBV18

cdr3_nt: TGTGCCAGCAGTCGCTACAATGAGCAGTTCTTC
cdr3_aa: CASSRYNEQFF
clone_size: NA
d_call: NA
j_call: TRBJ2-1
v_call: TRBV28

cdr3_nt: TGTGCCAGCAGATCGATACAGGGGAGGCCTAACTATGGCTACACCTTC
cdr3_aa: CASRSIQGRPNYGYTF
clone_size: NA
d_call: TRBD1
j_call: TRBJ1-2
v_call: TRBV2

cdr3_nt: TGTGCCAGCAGTTTGCGGTTAACAGGGGGGGCCCCGAGCTCTGGAAACACCATATATTTT
cdr3_aa: CASSLRLTGGAPSSGNTIYF
clone_size: NA
d_call: TRBD1
j_call: TRBJ1-3
v_call: TRBV27

cdr3_nt: TGTGCCAGCAGTTTACGTCGGGGGGAGCGTGAAAAACTGTTTTTT
cdr3_aa: CASSLRRGEREKLFF
clone_size: NA
d_call: NA
j_call: TRBJ1-4
v_call: TRBV27

cdr3_nt: TGTGCCAGCAGTTCTTCTGGGGGCGCATATTTCGAGCAGTACTTC
cdr3_aa: CASSSSGGAYFEQYF
clone_size: NA
d_call: NA
j_call: TRBJ2-7
v_call: TRBV28

cdr3_nt: TGTGCCAGCAGCCAAGGGACTAGCGGGCTCGGGAATGAGCAGTTCTTC
cdr3_aa: CASSQGTSGLGNEQFF
clone_size: NA
d_call: TRBD2
j_call: TRBJ2-1
v_call: TRBV7-9

cdr3_nt: TGTGCCAGCAGTCACTGGTTCGGACAGGGGACGAGGGGTCAGCCCCAGCATTTT
cdr3_aa: CASSHWFGQGTRGQPQHF
clone_size: NA
d_call: TRBD1
j_call: TRBJ1-5
v_call: TRBV27

cdr3_nt: TGTGCCAGCAACCTCGGGACAGGGAAAGAGACCCAGTACTTC
cdr3_aa: CASNLGTGKETQYF
clone_size: once
d_call: TRBD1
j_call: TRBJ2-5
v_call: TRBV7-9

cdr3_nt: TGTGCCAGCTCCCTGGGACAGAACACTGAAGCTTTCTTT
cdr3_aa: CASSLGQNTEAFF
clone_size: NA
d_call: NA
j_call: TRBJ1-1
v_call: TRBV18